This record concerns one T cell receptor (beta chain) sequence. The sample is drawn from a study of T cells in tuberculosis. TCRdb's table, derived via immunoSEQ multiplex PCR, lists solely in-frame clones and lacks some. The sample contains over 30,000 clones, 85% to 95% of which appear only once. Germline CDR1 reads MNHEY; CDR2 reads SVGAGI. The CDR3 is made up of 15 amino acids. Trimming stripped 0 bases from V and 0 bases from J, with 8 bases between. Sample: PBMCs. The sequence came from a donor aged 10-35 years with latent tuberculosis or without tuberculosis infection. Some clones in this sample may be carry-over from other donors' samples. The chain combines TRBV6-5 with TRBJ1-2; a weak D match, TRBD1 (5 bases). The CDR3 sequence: CASSYSSRANYGYTF. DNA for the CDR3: TGTGCCAGCAGTTACTCTTCCAGGGCTAACTATGGCTACACCTTC.